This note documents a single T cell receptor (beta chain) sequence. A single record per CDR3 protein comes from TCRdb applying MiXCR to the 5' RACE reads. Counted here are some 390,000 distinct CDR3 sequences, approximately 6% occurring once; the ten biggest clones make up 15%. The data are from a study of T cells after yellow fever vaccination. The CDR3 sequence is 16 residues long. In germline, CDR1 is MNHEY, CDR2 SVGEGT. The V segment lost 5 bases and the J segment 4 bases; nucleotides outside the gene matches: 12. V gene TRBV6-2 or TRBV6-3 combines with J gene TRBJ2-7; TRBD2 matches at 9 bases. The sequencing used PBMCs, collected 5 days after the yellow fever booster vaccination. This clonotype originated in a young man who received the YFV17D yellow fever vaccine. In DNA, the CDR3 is TGTGCCAGCAGTCCCCAGGGAGCGGGAGGCCTATACGAGCAGTACTTC. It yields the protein CASSPQGAGGLYEQYF.